This T cell receptor (beta chain) derives from a study of blood T cell repertoires in COVID-19 (dated by TCRdb to between 2020 and 2021). About the study as a whole: Samples from collaborators originated in the United States, Italy and Spain and spanned both the acute and convalescent phases of COVID-19. The prospective study material was composed of cDNA or gDNA derived from T cells, B-cell-depleted T cells, or PBMCs. Deeply sampled blood TCRbeta repertoires from subjects exposed to, actively infected with, or recovered from COVID-19 were included in the dataset. The repertoires were released in a freely available public database intended as a resource for research on the immune response to SARS-CoV-2. Samples came from the ongoing ImmuneRACE study (first 160 participants) plus 1,254 subjects from 6 global collaborators. Nearly every sample came with metadata listing a de-identified subject ID, COVID-19 status, age in years and sex. Where available, HLA class I and class II types were taken from metadata supplied by the sample provider and were not determined by assay-based typing.

TCRbeta CDR3 regions were amplified from genomic DNA by means of the immunoSEQ Assay, a bias-controlled multiplex PCR. In the source study's methods: Nucleated cell counts per sample were estimated from amplification of reference gene primers within the assay. To quantify the absolute abundance of each unique TCRbeta CDR3 rearrangement, sequence reads were collapsed and filtered. For each sample, productive Simpson clonality was calculated as the square root of Simpson's diversity index across productive rearrangements. TCRdb took over this immuneACCESS table, retaining in-frame rearrangements with V and J assigned. Such tables are incomplete; in checked studies, under half of the missing clones stem from an unresolved V gene, and the remainder is unexplained. That table furnishes V, J and clone size, whereas the DNA furnished D and trimming. The sample has around 700,000 clones on record, 85% to 90% of them singletons. About 0.24% of the sample is in the top ten clones.

Collaborating institutions collected whole blood in K2EDTA tubes following their own protocols. Collaborator samples were shipped for TCRbeta analysis as frozen whole blood, isolated PBMCs, or DNA extracted from either sample type. About this clone itself: Its antigen remains unidentified. The sample holds no much larger clone one base away, and base qualities are not on file.

The research as a whole found: The amount of clinical and demographic metadata varied by source and participant and was provided uncurated.

The CDR1 and CDR2 encoded by the germline V gene (reference sequence) are LNHDA and SQIVND. A distance of 18 bases separates the germline ends of V and J, which lose 5 bases and 7 bases respectively. Including cysteine and phenylalanine, the CDR3 has 15 amino acids. Solely the CDR3 DNA is kept, with 45 bases framed from the first base. The sequencing sample was made of peripheral blood. The clonotype was recovered from a woman between 18 and 29 years old with acute or convalescent COVID-19. The chain joins TRBV19 to TRBJ1-5, and the D gene may be TRBD1, 5 bases matching. This receptor has the CDR3 CASSSHADRSQPQHF. The nucleotide sequence is given as TGTGCCAGTAGTTCCCACGCCGACAGAAGCCAGCCCCAGCATTTT.